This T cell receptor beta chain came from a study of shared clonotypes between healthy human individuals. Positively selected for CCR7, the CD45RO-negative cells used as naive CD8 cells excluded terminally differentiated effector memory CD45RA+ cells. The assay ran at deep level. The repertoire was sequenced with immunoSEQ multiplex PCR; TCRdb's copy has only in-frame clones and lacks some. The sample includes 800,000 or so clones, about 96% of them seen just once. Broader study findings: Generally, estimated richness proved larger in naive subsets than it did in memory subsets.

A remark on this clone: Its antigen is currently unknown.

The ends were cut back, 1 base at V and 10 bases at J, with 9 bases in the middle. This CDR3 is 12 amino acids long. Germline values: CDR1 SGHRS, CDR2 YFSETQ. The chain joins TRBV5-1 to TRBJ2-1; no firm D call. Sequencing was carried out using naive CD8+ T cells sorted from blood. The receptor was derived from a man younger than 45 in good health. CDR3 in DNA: TGCGCCAGCAGCTTGAATTCTAGGGAGCAGTTCTTC. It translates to CASSLNSREQFF.